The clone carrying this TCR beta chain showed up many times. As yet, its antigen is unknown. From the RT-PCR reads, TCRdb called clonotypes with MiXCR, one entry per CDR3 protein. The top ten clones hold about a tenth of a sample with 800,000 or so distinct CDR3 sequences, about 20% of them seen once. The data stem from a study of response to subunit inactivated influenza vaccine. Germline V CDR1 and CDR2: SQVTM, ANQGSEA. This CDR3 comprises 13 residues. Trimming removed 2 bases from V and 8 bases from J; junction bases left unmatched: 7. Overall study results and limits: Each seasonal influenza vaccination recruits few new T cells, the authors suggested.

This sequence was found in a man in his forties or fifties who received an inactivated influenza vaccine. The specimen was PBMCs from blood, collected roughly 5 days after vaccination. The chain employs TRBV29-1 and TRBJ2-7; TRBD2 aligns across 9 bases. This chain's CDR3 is CSVEMPTSGQQYF. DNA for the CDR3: TGCAGCGTTGAAATGCCGACTAGCGGACAGCAGTACTTC.